Included here is one T cell receptor beta chain sequence, with context. This sample was taken from a study of blood T cell repertoires in COVID-19. Study-wide context: Researchers got acute and convalescent COVID-19 samples from the United States, Italy and Spain. The analysed material was cDNA or gDNA that came from T cells, B-cell-depleted T cells, or PBMCs.

In the original analysis: It was from reference gene primer amplification that nucleated cell counts were estimated. Libraries were prepared by immunoSEQ multiplex PCR; TCRdb keeps only in-frame clonotypes and omits some of them. V and J calls and clone size follow that table, whereas D and trimming were derived from the DNA. Of 120,000 or so clones in the sample, about 77% are singletons; the top ten hold just under 25%. The germline V gene encodes CDR1 SGHTA and CDR2 FQGNSA. The CDR3 length is 14 residues. Trimming removed 1 base from V and 2 bases from J, with 8 bases in between. The sequenced material came from peripheral blood. This TCR was sampled from a human donor in a cohort sampled during active COVID-19. V and J are TRBV7-2 and TRBJ1-1, with D hard to call. CDR3: CASSLDSFNTEAFF. The CDR3 nucleotides are TGTGCCAGCAGCTTAGACTCTTTTAACACTGAAGCTTTCTTT.